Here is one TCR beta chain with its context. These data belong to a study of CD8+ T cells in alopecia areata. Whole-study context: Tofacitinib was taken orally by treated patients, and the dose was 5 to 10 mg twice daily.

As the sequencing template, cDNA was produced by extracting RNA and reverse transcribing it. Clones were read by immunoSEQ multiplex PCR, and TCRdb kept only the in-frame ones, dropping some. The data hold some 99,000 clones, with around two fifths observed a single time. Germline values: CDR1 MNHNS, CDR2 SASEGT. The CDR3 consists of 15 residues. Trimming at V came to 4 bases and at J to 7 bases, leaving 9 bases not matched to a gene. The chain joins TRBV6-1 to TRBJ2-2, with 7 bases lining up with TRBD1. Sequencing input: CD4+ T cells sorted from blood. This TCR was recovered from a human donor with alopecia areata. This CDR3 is CASSGGTGVGGELFF. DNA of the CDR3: TGTGCCAGCAGTGGAGGAACAGGGGTTGGCGGGGAGCTGTTTTTT.